The 8 T cell receptor beta chains reported below all come from one sample, sequenced in a study of cytomegalovirus exposure and HLA in healthy donors (dated by TCRdb to about 2017). Library creation used the immunoSEQ multiplex PCR assay. The multiplex PCR relied on a mix of 60 forward primers for TCR Vbeta segments and 13 reverse primers for TCR Jbeta segments. Not all clones reach the TCRdb copy of this immuneACCESS table, which keeps in-frame sequences only. Checked studies attribute under half of the gap to unresolved V genes and leave the rest unexplained. This sample has under 150,000 clones in its table, and about 70% of those were observed once. Jointly, the top ten make up about 2.4% of the sample. Sequencing was done on a sample of PBMCs. The receptors here all came from a woman aged 60-75 years in good health and CMV-seropositive.

The chain uses TRBV5-1 and TRBJ1-3; the match to TRBD1 covers 7 bases. The CDR3 runs to 16 residues. Trimming took 2 bases from V and 0 from J; bases not matched to a gene: 5. Germline CDR1 is SGHRS and CDR2 is YFSETQ. The CDR3 region is CASSLRQGDSGNTIYF. CDR3 DNA: TGCGCCAGCAGCTTACGACAGGGCGACTCTGGAAACACCATATATTTT.

The CDR3 region has the DNA TGCGCCAGCAGCCGACAGGCCAATCAGCCCCAGCATTTT. As protein: CASSRQANQPQHF. The chain is built from TRBV4-1 and TRBJ1-5; maybe TRBD1 (6 bases). The CDR3 totals 13 residues. The V gene lost 4 bases and the J gene lost 3 bases, with 7 bases spanning the gap. Per germline, CDR1 MGHRA and CDR2 YSYEKL.

The V gene is TRBV4-2, the J gene TRBJ1-2; D is possibly TRBD1 (5 bases). CDR1 is LGHNA, CDR2 YNFKEQ, per germline. The CDR3 covers 14 residues. Trimming cost V 0 bases and J 5 bases, with 10 bases left between them. The CDR3 region has the DNA TGTGCCAGCAGCCAAGAAGGGGATACTTATGGCTACACCTTC. It yields the protein CASSQEGDTYGYTF.

J is TRBJ1-3 and V is TRBV6-5; unclear D gene. There are 14 residues in the CDR3. V was pared by 0 bases and J by 5 bases, with 8 bases between. Germline V CDR1 and CDR2: MNHEY, SVGAGI. The CDR3, as DNA: TGTGCCAGCAGTTACTCTGGCCTTCGAAACACCATATATTTT. It translates to CASSYSGLRNTIYF.

V usage is TRBV10-1 and J usage is TRBJ2-5; maybe TRBD1 (6 bases). This CDR3 region has 15 residues. Deletions cut 3 bases from V and 2 bases from J, with 13 bases between. The V gene's germline CDR1 is WNHNN and CDR2 SYGVQD (reference sequence). CDR3 nucleotides: TGCGCCAGCAGTGAACAGAACAGGGAGCAAGAGACCCAGTACTTC. Translated: CASSEQNREQETQYF.

V gene TRBV18 combines with J gene TRBJ1-5; D is unresolved. V shed 8 bases and J shed 3 bases, with 11 bases lying between them. The CDR3 is 13 residues long. Germline CDR1 is KGHSH and CDR2 is LQKENI. The CDR3 region has the DNA TGTGCCAGCACCACTGACTTCAATCAGCCCCAGCATTTT. Its protein product is CASTTDFNQPQHF.

The chain has TRBV7-2 and TRBJ1-2, with 8 bases fitting TRBD1. The CDR3 covers 13 residues. Per germline, CDR1 SGHTA and CDR2 FQGNSA. The ends lost 0 bases at V and 7 bases at J; junction bases unmatched: 1. CDR3 loop: CASSLARGLGYTF. Written as DNA, the CDR3 is TGTGCCAGCAGCTTAGCCAGGGGGCTTGGCTACACCTTC. Based on the CDR3 plus reference TRBV7-2 and TRBJ1-2, the full variable domain is GAGVSQSPSNKVTEKGKDVELRCDPISGHTALYWYRQSLGQGLEFLIYFQGNSAPDKSGLPSDRFSAERTGGSVSTLTIQRTQQEDSAVYLCASSLARGLGYTFGSGTRLTVV.

This clone was detected a few times. For the CDR3, the DNA is TGTGCCAGCAGTGAAGGGACAGCGCATCATCAGCCCCAGCATTTT. Protein: CASSEGTAHHQPQHF. The rearrangement joins TRBV25-1 to TRBJ1-5; 7 nucleotides line up with TRBD1. Trimming removed 2 bases from V and 5 bases from J; junction bases left unmatched: 6. The CDR3 is made up of 15 amino acids. CDR1 is MGHDK, CDR2 SYGVNS, per germline.